These 14 T cell receptor beta chains were sequenced from one sample in a study of blood T cell repertoires in COVID-19 (TCRdb year 2020). The method was the immunoSEQ multiplex PCR assay. Sourced from immuneACCESS, this table was stored by TCRdb with only in-frame sequences that have V and J called. A share of the clones is absent; for the studies checked, an unresolved V gene accounts for under half, and the remainder has no known explanation. The sample has roughly 200,000 clones on record, around 81% of them singletons. The ten largest clonotypes hold approximately 4.8% of the sample. The sequenced sample was peripheral blood. These receptors were taken from a man aged 50-60 years with active or convalescent COVID-19.

The chain joins TRBV7-9 to TRBJ1-2, with D perhaps matching TRBD1 (6 bases). The ends were cut back, 10 bases at V and 4 bases at J, with 16 bases in the middle. Germline V gives CDR1 SEHNR, CDR2 FQNEAQ (reference sequence). This CDR3 contains 13 residues. The CDR3 DNA sequence: TGTGCCACCGAACACCGGACAGTCTATGGCTACACCTTC. The encoded protein is CATEHRTVYGYTF.

This CDR3 reads CASSARGSSYNSPLHF. The DNA for the CDR3 is TGTGCCAGTAGTGCCAGGGGGAGCTCCTATAATTCACCCCTCCACTTT. The rearrangement uses TRBV19 and TRBJ1-6, with 7 nucleotides matching TRBD1. CDR3 length: 16 amino acids. V shed 5 bases, J shed 0 bases, and the junction held 4 bases outside the gene matches. Germline V gene sequence: CDR1 LNHDA, CDR2 SQIVND (reference sequence).

The J gene is TRBJ1-6, the V gene TRBV11-3, with a possible D match to TRBD1 (6 bases). V was clipped by 7 bases and J by 3 bases, with 22 bases between them. CDR1 and CDR2 (germline): SGHNT, YENEEA. This CDR3 contains 18 residues. CDR3 loop: CASTLGGYLTNYNSPLHF. CDR3 DNA sequence: TGTGCCAGCACCCTAGGGGGTTACCTGACCAACTATAATTCACCCCTCCACTTT.

The CDR3 here is CASSLQAGGLADTQYF. CDR3 bases: TGTGCCAGCAGTTTACAAGCGGGGGGGTTGGCAGATACGCAGTATTTT. The chain employs TRBV27 and TRBJ2-3, with 10 bases aligning to TRBD2. The CDR3 spans 16 residues. V was pared by 2 bases and J by 4 bases, with 6 bases of the junction left unmatched. Germline CDR1 MNHEY, CDR2 SMNVEV (reference sequence).

The J gene is TRBJ1-4, the V gene TRBV4-1, with a possible D match to TRBD1 (5 bases). CDR3 length equals 16 residues. Germline V gene sequence: CDR1 MGHRA, CDR2 YSYEKL. Between the trimmed V and J ends, which lost 3 bases and 6 bases, there was a span of 17 bases. CDR3 sequence reads: CASSQLLQGLDEKLFF. The CDR3 DNA reads as TGCGCCAGCAGCCAGCTCCTCCAGGGCCTCGATGAAAAACTGTTTTTT.

CDR3 amino acids: CASSRPQAYEQYF. The DNA of the CDR3 is TGTGCCAGCAGCCGGCCCCAGGCCTACGAGCAGTACTTC. The chain has TRBV4-2 and TRBJ2-7; no clear D. The V gene lost 4 bases and the J gene lost 2 bases, with 9 bases spanning the gap. The CDR3 consists of 13 residues. Germline V lookup: CDR1 LGHNA, CDR2 YNFKEQ.

The CDR3 DNA sequence: TGTGCCAGCAGCACCCGCGGGCGCTCCTACAATGAGCAGTTCTTC. This encodes CASSTRGRSYNEQFF. The rearrangement joins TRBV3-1 (or the pseudogene TRBV3-2) to TRBJ2-1; maybe TRBD2 (5 bases). Germline assignment: CDR1 LGHDT and CDR2 YNNKEL (reference sequence). V was cut by 5 bases and J by 0 bases, with 11 bases left in between. CDR3 length: 15 amino acids.

The gene calls are TRBV10-1 and TRBJ2-4; possibly TRBD1 for D (5 bases). Germline V gene data show CDR1 as WNHNN and CDR2 as SYGVQD (reference sequence). The CDR3 runs to 15 residues. With 6 bases removed from V and 1 base from J, the gap between germline ends came to 13 bases. In nucleotides, the CDR3 is TGCGCCAGCAGAGCGAAGGCAGGGGCCAAAAACATTCAGTACTTC. Translated, it gives CASRAKAGAKNIQYF.

The chain uses TRBV7-8 and TRBJ2-1; TRBD2 aligns across 10 bases. With V trimmed by 1 base and J by 7 bases, 10 bases remained unmatched. The CDR3 is 17 amino acids. Germline values: CDR1 SGHVS, CDR2 FQNEAQ. Written as DNA, the CDR3 is TGTGCCAGCAGCTTAGATGAGGAGCGGGGGGGCCGGAATGAGCAGTTCTTC. Translating gives CASSLDEERGGRNEQFF.

The chain recombines TRBV28 with TRBJ1-5; D not certain. Germline CDR1 MDHEN, CDR2 SYDVKM. The CDR3 extends over 11 amino acids. V lost 3 bases to trimming and J lost 8 bases, with 5 bases between them. CDR3 in DNA: TGTGCCAGCAGTTTCGGTGAGCCCCAGCATTTT. It is translated as CASSFGEPQHF.

The J gene is TRBJ1-1, the V gene TRBV5-1, with 7 bases fitting TRBD1. Trimming took 5 bases from V and 0 from J; bases not matched to a gene: 1. CDR3 length equals 13 residues. From germline, CDR1 is SGHRS and CDR2 YFSETQ. This chain's CDR3 is CASRTGMNTEAFF. CDR3 in DNA: TGCGCCAGCAGGACAGGGATGAACACTGAAGCTTTCTTT.

The rearrangement joins TRBV5-1 to TRBJ2-7; 12 bases map to TRBD2. Germline CDR1 and CDR2: SGHRS and YFSETQ. This CDR3 has 17 residues. V dropped 0 bases and J dropped 1; count of bases not matched to a gene: 5. CDR3 sequence reads: CASSLGLAGGPSYEQYF. Written as DNA, the CDR3 is TGCGCCAGCAGCTTGGGGCTAGCGGGGGGGCCGTCCTACGAGCAGTACTTC.

Only one count was recorded for this clone. The CDR3 DNA reads as TGCGCCAGCAGCCCTCTGGACAGATCAAGGAATTCACCCCTCCACTTT. This translates into CASSPLDRSRNSPLHF. V gene TRBV4-1 combines with J gene TRBJ1-6; a possible D gene is TRBD1 (6 bases). CDR1 MGHRA and CDR2 YSYEKL come from the germline V gene. CDR3 size: 16 residues. Between the trimmed V and J ends, which lost 4 bases and 7 bases, there was a span of 17 bases.

The chain joins TRBV19 to TRBJ2-2; TRBD2 is a possible D gene (6 bases). CDR3 length: 17 residues. The V and J ends lost 7 bases and 3 bases respectively, with 21 bases between them. Germline V CDR1 and CDR2: LNHDA, SQIVND (reference sequence). The chain's CDR3 is CASKLATSRADTGELFF. The CDR3 DNA follows: TGTGCCAGTAAACTCGCCACTAGCAGGGCCGACACCGGGGAGCTGTTTTTT.